This T cell receptor (beta chain) was recovered during a study of CD8 T cells in ankylosing spondylitis. Study-level points and caveats: It appeared that ankylosing spondylitis blood was characterized by a TCR beta motif of seven or eight highly homologous variants.

Molecular-barcoded quantitative 5'-RACE produced these TCR beta libraries. TCRdb called the 5' RACE reads again in MiXCR, with one record for every CDR3 protein. The sample has hundreds of thousands of distinct CDR3 sequences; about 24% are singletons. The CDR3 runs 13 residues. The junction had 8 bases not matched to a gene; V was cut back by 6 bases and J by 9 bases. The V gene's germline CDR1 is MRHNA and CDR2 SNTAGT. As to this clonotype: Its antigen is not identified.

Sequencing used blood, either unsorted or a sorted T cell fraction (not recorded which). The chain has TRBV6-4 and TRBJ2-1; 7 bases line up with TRBD1. The sequence was collected from a male donor with ankylosing spondylitis. Here the CDR3 reads CASREQGYGEQFF. The CDR3 region has the DNA TGTGCCAGCAGGGAACAGGGGTATGGTGAGCAGTTCTTC.